The T cell receptor beta chain described here comes from a study of T cell responses to AZD1222 COVID-19 vaccine. Study observations and caveats: In a largely white British group with more females than males, clonal diversity was possibly underestimated. No repertoire was sampled before or during the peak T cell response, only after it.

Clones were read by immunoSEQ multiplex PCR, and TCRdb kept only the in-frame ones, dropping some. Of around 78,000 clones listed, roughly 85% are singletons. Germline V gene sequence: CDR1 SNHLY, CDR2 FYNNEI. The CDR3 spans 15 residues. Unmatched junction bases numbered 6, after V lost 6 bases and J lost 0 bases. A word on this clone: Its antigen is currently unknown.

The chain recombines TRBV2 with TRBJ2-3; 7 nucleotides line up with TRBD1. The sequence was obtained from an adult in good health. Sequences were derived from peripheral blood, sampled on day 0 of AZD1222 vaccination. CDR3 bases: TGTGCCAGCAGCACACAGGGGACAAGCACAGATACGCAGTATTTT. Translated, it gives CASSTQGTSTDTQYF.